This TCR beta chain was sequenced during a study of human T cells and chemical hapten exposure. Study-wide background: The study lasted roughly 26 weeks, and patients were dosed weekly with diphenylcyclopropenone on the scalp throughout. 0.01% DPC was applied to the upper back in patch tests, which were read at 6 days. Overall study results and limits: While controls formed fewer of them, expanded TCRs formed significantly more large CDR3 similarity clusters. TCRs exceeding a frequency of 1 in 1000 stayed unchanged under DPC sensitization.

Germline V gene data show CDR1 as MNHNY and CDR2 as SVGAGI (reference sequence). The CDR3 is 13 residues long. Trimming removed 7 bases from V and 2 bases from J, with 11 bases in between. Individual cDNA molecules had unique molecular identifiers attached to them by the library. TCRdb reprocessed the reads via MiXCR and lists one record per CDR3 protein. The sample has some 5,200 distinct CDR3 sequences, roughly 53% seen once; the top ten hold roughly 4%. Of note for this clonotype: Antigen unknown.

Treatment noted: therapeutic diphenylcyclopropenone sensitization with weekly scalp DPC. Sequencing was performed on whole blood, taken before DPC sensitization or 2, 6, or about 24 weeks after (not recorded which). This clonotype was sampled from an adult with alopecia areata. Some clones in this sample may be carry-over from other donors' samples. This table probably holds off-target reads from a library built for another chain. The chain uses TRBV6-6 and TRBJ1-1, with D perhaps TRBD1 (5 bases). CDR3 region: CASNRDGNTEAFF. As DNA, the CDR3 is TGTGCCAGCAACCGGGACGGAAACACTGAAGCTTTCTTT.